The sequence of this TCR beta chain was determined in a study of blood T cells in healthy people across ages. Study observations and caveats: TCR beta diversity was tightly associated with the proportion of naive T cells.

The CDR3 length is 12 residues. Trimming took off 0 bases at V and 10 bases at J, with 9 bases between the two ends. The germline CDR1 and CDR2 sequences are SGHVS and FQNEAQ. Using a J-beta primer mix together with a sample-barcoded 5' primer, a second PCR was run for roughly 6 to 11 cycles. Every cDNA molecule carried a tag from a template-switch adaptor bearing 12 random nucleotides. TCRdb recomputed calls from the 5' RACE reads with MiXCR, one row per CDR3 protein. Of around 2 million distinct CDR3 sequences listed, 39% were seen once; the top ten hold roughly 23%. There are a few counts of this clonotype. Its antigen remains unidentified.

The receptor comes from a human donor in good health. The chain joins TRBV7-8 to TRBJ2-5; D uncertain. The material sequenced was blood. As DNA, the CDR3 is TGTGCCAGCAGCTTAGCTGGGTCTAGCCAGTACTTC. Residues: CASSLAGSSQYF.